The 13 T cell receptor beta chains in this list originate from one sample, sequenced in a study of blood T cells in healthy people across ages. Primed by a sample-barcoded 5' primer and a J-beta primer mix, a second PCR proceeded for roughly 7 to 12 cycles. TCRdb re-derived calls from the 5' RACE reads in MiXCR, one entry per CDR3 protein. The data hold about 970,000 distinct CDR3 sequences, with roughly half observed a single time. Sequencing input: blood. Source of these receptors: a woman aged 55-70 years in good health.

The DNA for the CDR3 is TGTGCCAGCAGCCGGGGCCGGCCGGGCTACGAGCAGTACTTC. Translation gives CASSRGRPGYEQYF. V is TRBV3-1 and J is TRBJ2-7, with D perhaps TRBD1 (5 bases). V lost 4 bases, J lost 3 bases, and 13 bases lay in between. There are 14 residues in the CDR3. CDR1 is LGHDT and CDR2 is YNNKEL in the germline V gene (reference sequence).

The rearrangement uses TRBV29-1 and TRBJ2-4, with D perhaps matching TRBD1 (5 bases). The CDR3 sequence is 17 residues long. Germline V gene data show CDR1 as SQVTM and CDR2 as ANQGSEA. The V and J ends lost 1 base and 13 bases respectively, with 29 bases between them. CDR3 loop: CSVEGQPPGFSYNEQYF. CDR3 bases: TGCAGCGTTGAAGGACAGCCACCAGGGTTCTCCTACAATGAGCAGTACTTC.

This chain joins TRBV11-3 and TRBJ2-3; 11 bases match TRBD2. Germline V CDR1 and CDR2: SGHNT, YENEEA. The CDR3 has 14 residues. V dropped 3 bases and J dropped 5; count of bases not matched to a gene: 1. The CDR3 sequence: CASSFTSGRDTQYF. CDR3 DNA: TGTGCCAGCAGCTTCACTAGCGGGAGAGATACGCAGTATTTT.

This clonotype was seen only a few times. The chain employs TRBV29-1 and TRBJ2-7, with D possibly matching TRBD2 (6 bases). Trimming shortened V by 1 base and J by 2 bases, and 15 bases separated the two germline ends. CDR1 SQVTM and CDR2 ANQGSEA come from the germline V gene. The CDR3 totals 15 residues. CDR3 in amino acids: CSVEGAGGTPYEQYF. CDR3 DNA: TGCAGCGTTGAAGGAGCAGGCGGGACCCCCTACGAGCAGTACTTC.

DNA of the CDR3: TGTGCCAGCATCTCCGGGACTAGCGGGACCAATGAGCAGTTCTTC. Protein product: CASISGTSGTNEQFF. The rearrangement uses TRBV6-5 and TRBJ2-1, with 13 bases lining up with TRBD2. J lost 6 bases, V lost 7 bases, and 6 bases had no gene match. This CDR3 is built from 15 residues. In germline, CDR1 is MNHEY, CDR2 SVGAGI.

This clonotype was detected once. This chain links TRBV7-3 with TRBJ2-7, with D tentatively TRBD2 (5 bases). Trimming stripped 4 bases from V and 7 bases from J, with 17 bases between. There are 14 residues in the CDR3. Germline CDR1 reads SGHTA; CDR2 reads FQGTGA. The chain's CDR3 is CASSSKMAGDEQYF. CDR3 bases: TGTGCCAGCAGCTCAAAAATGGCCGGGGATGAGCAGTACTTC.

The chain is built from TRBV29-1 and TRBJ1-2, with TRBD1 as a possible D gene (6 bases). V was shortened by 2 bases and J by 1 base, with 11 bases between the two germline ends. CDR1 and CDR2 (germline): SQVTM, ANQGSEA. The CDR3 length is 14 residues. CDR3 nucleotides: TGCAGCGTTGAAAGGGGGGGCGTTAACTATGGCTACACCTTC. Its translation: CSVERGGVNYGYTF.

The V call is TRBV29-1, the J call TRBJ2-1, with D hard to call. The V gene lost 1 base and the J gene lost 0 bases, with 10 bases spanning the gap. The CDR3 is made up of 15 amino acids. Germline V CDR1 and CDR2: SQVTM, ANQGSEA. The CDR3 is CSVEGSRVSYNEQFF. Written as DNA, the CDR3 is TGCAGCGTTGAAGGTAGCCGGGTCTCCTACAATGAGCAGTTCTTC.

The chain carries TRBV5-1 and TRBJ2-5, with D perhaps matching TRBD2 (5 bases). Trimming shortened V by 0 bases and J by 3 bases, and 15 bases separated the two germline ends. The CDR3 is made up of 16 amino acids. Germline CDR1 is SGHRS and CDR2 is YFSETQ. In DNA form, the CDR3 reads TGCGCCAGCAGCTTGGTGGCAGTCGGGGAAAAAGAGACCCAGTACTTC. Encoded protein: CASSLVAVGEKETQYF.

The genes are TRBV5-1 and TRBJ1-1; the D gene is possibly TRBD1 (6 bases). Germline CDR1 and CDR2: SGHRS and YFSETQ. The CDR3 runs 13 residues. V shed 4 bases and J shed 8 bases, with 15 bases lying between them. CDR3 sequence: CASSHPGTNEAFF. The CDR3 DNA reads TGCGCCAGCAGCCACCCCGGGACAAACGAAGCTTTCTTT. Supplemented by reference TRBV5-1 and TRBJ1-1, the full variable domain reads KAGVTQTPRYLIKTRGQQVTLSCSPISGHRSVSWYQQTPGQGLQFLFEYFSETQRNKGNFPGRFSGRQFSNSRSEMNVSTLELGDSALYLCASSHPGTNEAFFGQGTRLTVV.

The chain carries TRBV6-1 and TRBJ2-6; possible D gene TRBD2, 5 bases. Germline CDR1 is MNHNS and CDR2 is SASEGT. This CDR3 has 15 amino acids. The V and J ends lost 4 bases and 2 bases respectively, with 9 bases between them. In DNA form, the CDR3 reads TGTGCCAGCAGTGTGATGAGGGCTGGGGCCAACGTCCTGACTTTC. Translating gives CASSVMRAGANVLTF.

V and J are TRBV6-2 or TRBV6-3 and TRBJ2-5, with TRBD2 identical over 8 bases. The J call is doubtful: the DNA matches TRBJ2-7 better. CDR3 length: 15 residues. The germline V gene encodes CDR1 MNHEY and CDR2 SVGEGT. The CDR3 loop reads CASSYSGRGTYEQYF. The CDR3 DNA follows: TGTGCCAGCAGTTACTCCGGGAGGGGGACCTACGAGCAGTACTTC.

The chain recombines TRBV27 with TRBJ2-7, with 7 bases fitting TRBD1. There are 15 residues in the CDR3. With V trimmed by 2 bases and J by 5 bases, 9 bases remained unmatched. From germline, CDR1 is MNHEY and CDR2 SMNVEV (reference sequence). CDR3: CASSLAVGQFNEQYF. Here the CDR3 DNA reads TGTGCCAGCAGTTTAGCCGTGGGACAGTTCAACGAGCAGTACTTC.